The 20 T cell receptor beta chains presented below share a single source sample, sequenced in a study of early stage breast cancer tumors. The method was immunoSEQ multiplex PCR; TCRdb's version includes in-frame clones alone and lacks a portion of them. The sample holds roughly 48,000 clones, approximately 80% seen once. Sequenced material: blood. These receptors all come from a person in their fifties with breast cancer.

The chain combines TRBV9 with TRBJ1-1; 9 positions match TRBD1. The length of the CDR3 is 15 residues. The ends lost 3 bases at V and 3 bases at J; junction bases unmatched: 6. The germline CDR1 and CDR2 sequences are SGDLS and YYNGEE. The CDR3 nucleotides read TGTGCCAGCAGCGCGAAACAGGGGGCTTACACTGAAGCTTTCTTT. Translated: CASSAKQGAYTEAFF. The variable domain in full, completed from reference TRBV9 and TRBJ1-1, reads DSGVTQTPKHLITATGQRVTLRCSPRSGDLSVYWYQQSLDQGLQFLIQYYNGEERAKGNILERFSAQQFPDLHSELNLSSLELGDSALYFCASSAKQGAYTEAFFGQGTRLTVV.

The V and J genes are TRBV10-2 and TRBJ2-1; 14 nucleotides match TRBD2. With 4 bases clipped from V and 6 bases from J, the junction kept 2 bases outside the gene matches. The CDR3 length is 15 residues. Germline values: CDR1 WSHSY, CDR2 SAAADI. CDR3 in DNA: TGCGCCAGCAGTGTAGGACTAGCGGGGGGCAATGAGCAGTTCTTC. Translating it yields CASSVGLAGGNEQFF.

The rearrangement uses TRBV5-1 and TRBJ1-5; D call uncertain. Trimming pared 0 bases from V and 4 bases from J, leaving 11 bases between. CDR1 SGHRS and CDR2 YFSETQ come from the germline V gene. The CDR3 covers 15 residues. CDR3 bases: TGCGCCAGCAGCTTGGGCCCGGAGAATAATCAGCCCCAGCATTTT. Amino acids: CASSLGPENNQPQHF.

The chain has TRBV9 and TRBJ1-5, with a possible D match to TRBD1 (6 bases). Germline values: CDR1 SGDLS, CDR2 YYNGEE. The V end was cut by 0 bases, the J end by 8 bases, with 24 bases between. The CDR3 is 18 amino acids. The CDR3 DNA reads as TGTGCCAGCAGCGTAGACCTTCCAACAGGGATGGTCGGGGAGCCCCAGCATTTT. Translation: CASSVDLPTGMVGEPQHF. The full variable domain, in which reference TRBV9 and TRBJ1-5 provide the parts outside the CDR3, is DSGVTQTPKHLITATGQRVTLRCSPRSGDLSVYWYQQSLDQGLQFLIQYYNGEERAKGNILERFSAQQFPDLHSELNLSSLELGDSALYFCASSVDLPTGMVGEPQHFGDGTRLSIL.

The chain recombines TRBV5-1 with TRBJ2-3; TRBD1 matches 7 bases. The CDR3 loop spans 15 amino acids. V lost 4 bases to trimming and J lost 4 bases; unmatched junction nucleotides: 9. CDR1 and CDR2 (germline): SGHRS, YFSETQ. CDR3 protein: CASSPPRQGADTQYF. CDR3 sequence (DNA): TGCGCCAGCAGCCCGCCGAGACAGGGTGCAGATACGCAGTATTTT.

A word on this clone: At one end the junction does not follow the germline gene, possibly because of a read error. The chain uses TRBV6-5 and TRBJ1-1; D may be TRBD1 (5 bases). The CDR3 sequence is 15 residues long. Germline CDR1 and CDR2: MNHEY and SVGAGI. Here the CDR3 reads CASSYVGELKTEAFF. In DNA form, the CDR3 reads TGTGCCAGCAGTTACGTAGGGGAACTGAAAACTGAAGCTTTCTTT.

The rearrangement joins TRBV12-5 to TRBJ2-1; 7 bases line up with TRBD2. From germline, CDR1 is LGHNT and CDR2 FRNRAP. This CDR3 is 13 amino acids long. V lost 1 base, J lost 9 bases, and 3 bases stayed unmatched. In nucleotides, the CDR3 is TGTGCTAGTGGTTTGGCGGGAGGAGGTGAGCAGTTCTTC. It specifies CASGLAGGGEQFF.

A few counts support this clone. The chain is built from TRBV11-2 and TRBJ1-2; TRBD1 might be the D (6 bases). The germline gives CDR1 SGHAT, CDR2 FQNNGV. V was pared by 5 bases and J by 4 bases, with 8 bases between. This CDR3 is built from 12 residues. As DNA, the CDR3 is TGTGCCAGCAGCGCAGGGGTCTATGGCTACACCTTC. As protein: CASSAGVYGYTF.

In its sample, this clone was seen a few times. The chain couples TRBV5-4 to TRBJ2-3; TRBD2 matches 9 bases. Germline lookup yields CDR1 SGHNT and CDR2 YYREEE (reference sequence). Trimming removed 6 bases from V and 3 bases from J; junction bases left unmatched: 2. The CDR3 totals 13 residues. CDR3 amino acids: CASKRGETDTQYF. As DNA, the CDR3 is TGTGCCAGCAAGCGGGGGGAGACAGATACGCAGTATTTT. The full variable domain, its missing parts supplied by reference TRBV5-4 and TRBJ2-3, is ETGVTQSPTHLIKTRGQQVTLRCSSQSGHNTVSWYQQALGQGPQFIFQYYREEENGRGNFPPRFSGLQFPNYSSELNVNALELDDSALYLCASKRGETDTQYFGPGTRLTVL.

The CDR3 spells CASRSPESSYEQYF. The CDR3 DNA follows: TGTGCCAGCAGGTCCCCAGAAAGCTCCTACGAGCAGTACTTC. This chain connects TRBV28 to TRBJ2-7; no clear D. The ends were cut back, 6 bases at V and 0 bases at J, with 12 bases in the middle. Germline assignment: CDR1 MDHEN and CDR2 SYDVKM. CDR3 length: 14 residues.

The chain is built from TRBV25-1 and TRBJ1-2; perhaps TRBD1 as D (5 bases). The CDR3 spans 15 residues. CDR1 MGHDK and CDR2 SYGVNS come from the germline V gene. V shed 1 base and J shed 7 bases, with 16 bases lying between them. The CDR3 is CASSESVVEGFGYTF. The CDR3 bases are TGTGCCAGCAGTGAATCGGTGGTGGAGGGGTTTGGCTACACCTTC.

Note on this clone: Other DNA sequences in this specimen translate into the identical CDR3. The genes are TRBV7-9 and TRBJ2-7; no clear D. The V end lost 5 bases, the J end lost 5 bases, and 10 bases lay between the germline ends. The CDR3 contains 12 residues. Germline lookup yields CDR1 SEHNR and CDR2 FQNEAQ (reference sequence). The CDR3 nucleotides read TGTGCCAGCAGCCCCCTTGGCGACGAGCAGTACTTC. Encoded protein: CASSPLGDEQYF.

V gene TRBV5-1 combines with J gene TRBJ1-2, with TRBD1 as a possible D gene (5 bases). From germline, CDR1 is SGHRS and CDR2 YFSETQ. This CDR3 is 13 amino acids long. V lost 4 bases and J lost 7, with 14 bases in between. The DNA of the CDR3 is TGCGCCAGCAGCCCGGGGCCCGCCTTTGGCTACACCTTC. Its translation: CASSPGPAFGYTF.

This clone was observed once. This chain joins TRBV5-4 and TRBJ2-2, with a possible D match to TRBD2 (5 bases). Deletions cut 6 bases from V and 7 bases from J, with 25 bases between. The germline V gene has CDR1 SGHNT and CDR2 YYREEE (reference sequence). This CDR3 has 17 amino acids. DNA of the CDR3: TGTGCCAGCACCTTTGGCCGGGGAAGGGTGAAAGGCGGGGAGCTGTTTTTT. Its translation: CASTFGRGRVKGGELFF.

The V call is TRBV4-3, the J call TRBJ1-6; the D is unclear. V was trimmed by 0 bases and J by 7 bases, leaving 16 bases between them. Germline CDR1 is LGHNA and CDR2 is YSLEER. The CDR3 is made up of 17 amino acids. The CDR3 coding sequence is TGCGCCAGCAGCCAAGACAGCAGACTAGGTATCAATTCACCCCTCCACTTT. This translates into CASSQDSRLGINSPLHF.

J is TRBJ1-3 and V is TRBV9; a weak D match, TRBD1 (5 bases). The V and J ends lost 5 bases and 6 bases respectively, with 15 bases between them. This CDR3 is 14 amino acids long. Germline CDR1 reads SGDLS; CDR2 reads YYNGEE. CDR3 amino acids: CASSTGGLVNTIYF. The CDR3 DNA is TGTGCCAGCAGTACTGGGGGTCTTGTAAACACCATATATTTT.

The chain combines TRBV7-2 with TRBJ2-3; the D call may be TRBD1 or TRBD2 (6 bases each). V lost 6 bases and J 1 base, leaving 14 bases between the germline ends. Germline CDR1 reads SGHTA; CDR2 reads FQGNSA. The CDR3 is 15 amino acids. Here the CDR3 reads CASSRAEGGTDTQYF. Written as DNA, the CDR3 is TGTGCCAGCAGTCGGGCGGAGGGGGGCACAGATACGCAGTATTTT. Combining the CDR3 with reference TRBV7-2 and TRBJ2-3 gives the whole variable domain GAGVSQSPSNKVTEKGKDVELRCDPISGHTALYWYRQSLGQGLEFLIYFQGNSAPDKSGLPSDRFSAERTGGSVSTLTIQRTQQEDSAVYLCASSRAEGGTDTQYFGPGTRLTVL.

The chain recombines TRBV28 with TRBJ1-6; D gene unclear. V shed 2 bases and J shed 10 bases, with 9 bases lying between them. Germline CDR1 MDHEN, CDR2 SYDVKM. CDR3 length equals 13 residues. Here the CDR3 DNA reads TGTGCCAGCAGTTTAAGGAGCGGATCACCCCTCCACTTT. Encoded protein: CASSLRSGSPLHF.

This clone was seen a handful of times. The chain employs TRBV2 and TRBJ1-2; no clear D gene. V lost 3 bases to trimming and J lost 7 bases, with 12 bases between them. This CDR3 has 13 residues. In germline, CDR1 is SNHLY, CDR2 FYNNEI. The CDR3: CASSDAAAGGYTF. The CDR3 nucleotides are TGTGCCAGCAGTGACGCCGCGGCTGGTGGCTACACCTTC.

V gene TRBV10-3 combines with J gene TRBJ2-7; a weak D match, TRBD1 (5 bases). The CDR3 is 16 amino acids. Per germline, CDR1 ENHRY and CDR2 SYGVKD. V dropped 0 bases and J dropped 2 bases, with 14 bases sitting between them. CDR3 loop: CAISESKGFRAYEQYF. The CDR3 region has the DNA TGTGCCATCAGTGAGTCTAAGGGGTTCAGGGCCTACGAGCAGTACTTC.